The rows below give T cell receptor beta chains drawn from one sample of a study of CD8+CD57+ T cells in acquired aplastic anemia. One entry per CDR3 protein, called by TCRdb with MiXCR from the reads. The table shows about 120,000 distinct CDR3 sequences, with under 60% occurring only once. The sequenced sample consisted of sorted CD4+, CD8+, or CD8+CD57+ T cells (not recorded which) from PBMCs. Receptor source: a human donor with aplastic anemia. The CDR3 runs from the conserved cysteine through the conserved F or W. A D gene is named only where the DNA matches it firmly. Not every row has a clone size; where given, it reads once, few, many or a size class.

j_call	v_call	clone_size	d_call	cdr3_aa	cdr3_nt
TRBJ2-1	TRBV7-8	-	-	CASSQAGGTFDEQFF	TGTGCCAGCAGCCAAGCAGGGGGGACGTTTGATGAGCAGTTCTTC
TRBJ1-5	TRBV7-9	-	-	CASSQGNQPQHF	TGTGCCAGCAGCCAGGGGAATCAGCCCCAGCATTTT
TRBJ2-5	TRBV7-9	-	-	CASGGPGETQYF	TGTGCCAGCGGGGGCCCAGGGGAGACCCAGTACTTC
TRBJ2-3	TRBV24-1	-	TRBD1	CATSDFGTGITDTQYF	TGTGCCACCAGTGATTTCGGGACAGGGATAACAGATACGCAGTATTTT
TRBJ2-1	TRBV6-4	-	TRBD2	CASSPNSGGAEQFF	TGTGCCAGCAGCCCAAACAGCGGGGGGGCGGAGCAGTTCTTC
TRBJ2-3	TRBV6-2/TRBV6-3	-	TRBD2	CASSYGASGSLTSTDTQYF	TGTGCCAGCAGTTACGGGGCTAGCGGGAGCCTAACTAGCACAGATACGCAGTATTTT
TRBJ2-7	TRBV6-6	many	-	CASSYSGGFYEQYF	TGTGCCAGCAGTTACAGTGGAGGGTTCTACGAGCAGTACTTC
TRBJ2-7	TRBV24-1	-	-	CATSDLTSSPTEQYF	TGTGCCACCAGTGATTTGACTAGCTCCCCTACCGAGCAGTACTTC
TRBJ2-6	TRBV29-1	-	-	CSVDYSGANVLTF	TGCAGCGTTGATTACTCTGGGGCCAACGTCCTGACTTTC
TRBJ1-1	TRBV7-3	-	-	CASSYSGFTEAFF	TGTGCCAGCAGCTACTCAGGGTTCACTGAAGCTTTCTTT
TRBJ1-1	TRBV12-3/TRBV12-4	many	-	CASSLGPNTEAFF	TGTGCCAGCAGTTTGGGGCCTAACACTGAAGCTTTCTTT
TRBJ2-1	TRBV25-1	-	-	CASSERENGPYNEQFF	TGTGCCAGCAGTGAAAGGGAGAACGGACCTTACAATGAGCAGTTCTTC
TRBJ2-5	TRBV29-1	-	-	CSARGDSRSSETQYF	TGCAGCGCCCGAGGGGATTCGAGGAGCAGCGAGACCCAGTACTTC
TRBJ2-7	TRBV27	once	-	CASHREGAYEQYF	TGTGCCAGCCACAGAGAGGGGGCCTACGAGCAGTACTTC
TRBJ2-7	TRBV5-5	-	TRBD1	CASSLVPPWTGSEQYF	TGTGCCAGCAGCTTGGTCCCCCCCTGGACAGGGAGCGAGCAGTACTTC
TRBJ1-1	TRBV6-4	-	-	CASSDLRGEAFF	TGTGCCAGCAGTGATTTACGGGGAGAGGCTTTCTTT
TRBJ1-2	TRBV9	once	-	CASSVDRQDNGYTF	TGTGCCAGCAGCGTAGATCGGCAGGACAATGGCTACACCTTC
TRBJ2-5	TRBV7-9	many	TRBD2	CASSRTSGTGETQYF	TGTGCCAGCAGCCGGACTAGCGGGACCGGGGAGACCCAGTACTTC
TRBJ2-4	TRBV2	many	-	CASSPDRSLAKNIQYF	TGTGCCAGCAGTCCCGACAGGTCGCTAGCCAAAAACATTCAGTACTTC
TRBJ2-1	TRBV19	medium-sized	TRBD1	CASSTGTGNNEQFF	TGTGCCAGTAGTACCGGGACAGGAAACAATGAGCAGTTCTTC
TRBJ2-1	TRBV29-1	-	-	CSVEGNKWNEQFF	TGCAGCGTTGAGGGGAATAAGTGGAATGAGCAGTTCTTC
TRBJ2-2	TRBV4-3	-	-	CASSQEGEDTGELFF	TGCGCCAGCAGCCAAGAAGGCGAGGACACCGGGGAGCTGTTTTTT
TRBJ2-2	TRBV11-1	-	-	CASSPTWPQGSTGELFF	TGTGCCAGCAGTCCTACATGGCCCCAGGGAAGTACCGGGGAGCTGTTTTTT
TRBJ2-7	TRBV29-1	few	TRBD2	CSVEASGRDYEQYF	TGCAGCGTTGAAGCTAGCGGGAGGGACTACGAGCAGTACTTC
TRBJ1-2	TRBV2	many	-	CASSAGSKGYTF	TGTGCCAGCAGTGCGGGATCTAAGGGCTACACCTTC
TRBJ1-4	TRBV2	few	TRBD1	CASRTSGGVSEKLFF	TGTGCCAGCAGGACCTCAGGGGGCGTAAGTGAAAAACTGTTTTTT
TRBJ2-5	TRBV5-6	-	-	CASSLDPGYQETQYF	TGTGCCAGCAGCTTGGACCCGGGCTACCAAGAGACCCAGTACTTC
TRBJ2-3	TRBV2	once	-	CASSEDVTDTQYF	TGTGCCAGCAGTGAGGACGTCACAGATACGCAGTATTTT
TRBJ2-3	TRBV2	-	-	CASSDRLGIDTQYF	TGTGCCAGCAGTGACAGACTAGGGATAGATACGCAGTATTTT
TRBJ2-7	TRBV7-6	many	-	CASSPSILGDLSYEQYF	TGTGCCAGCAGCCCGTCAATCCTCGGGGATCTCTCCTACGAGCAGTACTTC
TRBJ1-1	TRBV7-9	many	-	CASSSFSAEAFF	TGTGCCAGCAGCTCCTTCTCGGCTGAAGCTTTCTTT
TRBJ2-2	TRBV24-1	once	TRBD2	CATSDRLGRVGELFF	TGTGCCACCAGTGATCGTTTGGGGAGGGTCGGGGAGCTGTTTTTT
TRBJ2-1	TRBV11-2	-	TRBD2	CASSYGLAGVNEQFF	TGTGCCAGCAGCTACGGACTAGCGGGAGTAAATGAGCAGTTCTTC
TRBJ1-6	TRBV14	-	-	CASSQDDVSPLHF	TGTGCCAGCAGCCAAGATGACGTTTCACCCCTCCACTTT
TRBJ2-7	TRBV10-3	-	-	CAIRQGPYEQYF	TGTGCCATCAGGCAGGGCCCCTACGAGCAGTACTTC
TRBJ2-1	TRBV10-3	-	TRBD1	CAITLAGDRGYNEQFF	TGTGCCATCACGTTGGCGGGGGACAGGGGCTACAATGAGCAGTTCTTC
TRBJ2-5	TRBV7-2	many	-	CASRKGKLDGAQETQYF	TGTGCCAGCAGAAAAGGGAAATTAGACGGGGCCCAAGAGACCCAGTACTTC
TRBJ2-3	TRBV29-1	-	-	CSVEEVPDTQYF	TGCAGCGTAGAGGAAGTCCCAGATACGCAGTATTTT
TRBJ2-2	TRBV5-5	-	-	CASSFDRPTGELFF	TGTGCCAGCAGCTTCGACAGACCGACCGGGGAGCTGTTTTTT
TRBJ2-7	TRBV29-1	many	-	CSVGLLGREQYF	TGCAGCGTTGGCCTCTTAGGCAGGGAGCAGTACTTC
TRBJ2-1	TRBV7-2	-	-	CASSLRLYNEQFF	TGTGCCAGCAGCTTACGCCTCTACAATGAGCAGTTCTTC
TRBJ2-6	TRBV28	many	TRBD1	CASGTGSGANVLTF	TGTGCCAGCGGGACAGGCTCTGGGGCCAACGTCCTGACTTTC
TRBJ1-1	TRBV10-3	few	-	CAISGRVPNTEAFF	TGTGCCATCAGTGGACGCGTACCAAACACTGAAGCTTTCTTT
TRBJ1-2	TRBV29-1	-	-	CSVGAGTLGYTF	TGCAGCGTTGGGGCCGGGACCTTAGGCTACACCTTC
TRBJ2-2	TRBV2	-	-	CASKDRANTGELFF	TGTGCCAGCAAAGATAGGGCGAACACCGGGGAGCTGTTTTTT
TRBJ2-6	TRBV30	-	TRBD1	CAWTGGSGANVLTF	TGTGCCTGGACAGGGGGCTCTGGGGCCAACGTCCTGACTTTC